This T cell receptor beta chain was sequenced for a study of blood T cell repertoires in COVID-19. Trimming at V came to 10 bases and at J to 5 bases, leaving 8 bases not matched to a gene. There are 12 residues in the CDR3. Germline V CDR1 and CDR2: MNHEY, SMNVEV (reference sequence). Authors' analysis steps: Scientists estimated how many nucleated cells there were by amplifying reference gene primers. The method was immunoSEQ multiplex PCR; TCRdb's version includes in-frame clones alone and lacks a portion of them. The V and J calls and clone size come from that table; D and trimming were worked out from the DNA. This table holds roughly 100,000 clones, roughly 76% found once.

V and J are TRBV27 and TRBJ2-7; 7 bases are shared with TRBD1. This TCR was recovered from a woman in her seventies with acute or convalescent COVID-19. Sequenced material: peripheral blood. CDR3 residues: CATMTGKNEQYF. Here the CDR3 DNA reads TGTGCCACCATGACAGGGAAGAACGAGCAGTACTTC.